The T cell receptor beta chain under discussion was sequenced for a study of blood T cells in healthy people across ages. Study as a whole: Using template switching, researchers captured about one barcoded beta molecule for each two T cells. Study observations and caveats: Unsorted PBMCs blocked a conclusive comparison of naive and antigen-experienced cells. Age brought a roughly linear fall in TCR beta diversity measured per million T cells.

As regards this clonotype: Its antigen remains unidentified.

Trimming stripped 6 bases from V and 3 bases from J, with 18 bases between. The CDR3 has 15 residues. CDR1 MNHNY and CDR2 SVGAGI come from the germline V gene (reference sequence). A sample-barcoded 5' primer and a J-beta primer mix were used in a second PCR of roughly 6 to 12 cycles. From the 5' RACE reads, TCRdb called clonotypes with MiXCR, one entry per CDR3 protein. In the table there are hundreds of thousands of distinct CDR3 sequences, roughly 45% of which are singletons. Every participating donor contributed roughly 10 milliliters of peripheral blood through a draw. V is TRBV6-6 and J is TRBJ2-7; D perhaps matches TRBD2 (5 bases). This TCR derives from a woman in her sixties in good health. The sample consisted of blood. CDR3 in amino acids: CASRPSEWESYEQYF. In nucleotides, the CDR3 is TGTGCCAGCAGGCCCTCTGAATGGGAGAGCTACGAGCAGTACTTC.